The present TCR beta chain was sequenced within a study of radiation and T cells in renal cell carcinoma. The study's findings and limits: Pretreatment tumor biopsies were lacking, so baseline clonotypes are unknown. Top tumor clonotypes rose in blood 2 weeks post-radiation, then contracted.

With respect to this clone: Its target is unknown.

Sequencing was performed with immunoSEQ multiplex PCR; in TCRdb, only in-frame clones are kept and a portion is missing. Here the sample spans approximately 150,000 clones, approximately 86% being singletons. The sample's time point: blood 4 weeks post-SBRT, at nephrectomy. As to treatment: 15 Gy SBRT to primary tumor, nephrectomy 4 weeks later. Nephrectomy followed 15 Gy stereotactic body radiation by 4 weeks. Radiation-treated patients gave blood at baseline, week 2 and week 4. The V gene's germline CDR1 is ENHRY and CDR2 SYGVKD. V lost 10 bases to trimming and J lost 4 bases, with 19 bases between them. The CDR3 loop spans 14 amino acids.

The clonotype was recovered from a woman aged 45-60 years with renal cell carcinoma. The rearrangement links TRBV10-3 to TRBJ1-2; D gene unclear. The source was blood, collected from a patient whose treatment included radiotherapy and nephrectomy. The CDR3 loop is CATPGPPRPYGYTF. The CDR3 bases are TGTGCCACCCCCGGGCCCCCAAGGCCCTATGGCTACACCTTC.